The T cell receptor beta chain described here comes from a study of T cell changes during pregnancy in multiple sclerosis. The CDR3 has 16 amino acids. Germline CDR1 is SGHTA and CDR2 is FQGNSA. Trimming took 5 bases from V and 5 from J, leaving 18 bases between them. Sequencing was performed with immunoSEQ multiplex PCR; in TCRdb, only in-frame clones are kept and a portion is missing. The table includes roughly 64,000 clones, approximately 92% detected once. The sequence came from a female donor with multiple sclerosis, enrolled in a pregnancy study. Sequencing used peripheral blood, obtained in the second trimester of pregnancy. The V call is TRBV7-2, the J call TRBJ2-2, with a weak D call TRBD2 (5 bases). The CDR3 here is CASSRREGSVTGELFF. CDR3 nucleotide sequence: TGTGCCAGCAGCCGTCGGGAAGGTAGTGTGACCGGGGAGCTGTTTTTT.